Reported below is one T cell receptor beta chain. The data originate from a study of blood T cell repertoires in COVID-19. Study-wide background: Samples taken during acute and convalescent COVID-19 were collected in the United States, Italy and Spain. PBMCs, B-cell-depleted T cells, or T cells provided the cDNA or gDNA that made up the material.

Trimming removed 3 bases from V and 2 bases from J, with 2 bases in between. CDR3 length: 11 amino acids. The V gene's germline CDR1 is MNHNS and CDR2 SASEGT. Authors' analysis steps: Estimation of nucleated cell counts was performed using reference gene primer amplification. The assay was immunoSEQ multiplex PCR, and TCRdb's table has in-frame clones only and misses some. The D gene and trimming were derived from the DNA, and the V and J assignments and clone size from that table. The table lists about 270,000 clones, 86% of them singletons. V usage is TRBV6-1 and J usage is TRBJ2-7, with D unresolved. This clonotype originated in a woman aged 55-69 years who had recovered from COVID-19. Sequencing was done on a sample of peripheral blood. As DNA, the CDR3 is TGTGCCAGCAGTGACGCCTACGAGCAGTACTTC. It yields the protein CASSDAYEQYF.